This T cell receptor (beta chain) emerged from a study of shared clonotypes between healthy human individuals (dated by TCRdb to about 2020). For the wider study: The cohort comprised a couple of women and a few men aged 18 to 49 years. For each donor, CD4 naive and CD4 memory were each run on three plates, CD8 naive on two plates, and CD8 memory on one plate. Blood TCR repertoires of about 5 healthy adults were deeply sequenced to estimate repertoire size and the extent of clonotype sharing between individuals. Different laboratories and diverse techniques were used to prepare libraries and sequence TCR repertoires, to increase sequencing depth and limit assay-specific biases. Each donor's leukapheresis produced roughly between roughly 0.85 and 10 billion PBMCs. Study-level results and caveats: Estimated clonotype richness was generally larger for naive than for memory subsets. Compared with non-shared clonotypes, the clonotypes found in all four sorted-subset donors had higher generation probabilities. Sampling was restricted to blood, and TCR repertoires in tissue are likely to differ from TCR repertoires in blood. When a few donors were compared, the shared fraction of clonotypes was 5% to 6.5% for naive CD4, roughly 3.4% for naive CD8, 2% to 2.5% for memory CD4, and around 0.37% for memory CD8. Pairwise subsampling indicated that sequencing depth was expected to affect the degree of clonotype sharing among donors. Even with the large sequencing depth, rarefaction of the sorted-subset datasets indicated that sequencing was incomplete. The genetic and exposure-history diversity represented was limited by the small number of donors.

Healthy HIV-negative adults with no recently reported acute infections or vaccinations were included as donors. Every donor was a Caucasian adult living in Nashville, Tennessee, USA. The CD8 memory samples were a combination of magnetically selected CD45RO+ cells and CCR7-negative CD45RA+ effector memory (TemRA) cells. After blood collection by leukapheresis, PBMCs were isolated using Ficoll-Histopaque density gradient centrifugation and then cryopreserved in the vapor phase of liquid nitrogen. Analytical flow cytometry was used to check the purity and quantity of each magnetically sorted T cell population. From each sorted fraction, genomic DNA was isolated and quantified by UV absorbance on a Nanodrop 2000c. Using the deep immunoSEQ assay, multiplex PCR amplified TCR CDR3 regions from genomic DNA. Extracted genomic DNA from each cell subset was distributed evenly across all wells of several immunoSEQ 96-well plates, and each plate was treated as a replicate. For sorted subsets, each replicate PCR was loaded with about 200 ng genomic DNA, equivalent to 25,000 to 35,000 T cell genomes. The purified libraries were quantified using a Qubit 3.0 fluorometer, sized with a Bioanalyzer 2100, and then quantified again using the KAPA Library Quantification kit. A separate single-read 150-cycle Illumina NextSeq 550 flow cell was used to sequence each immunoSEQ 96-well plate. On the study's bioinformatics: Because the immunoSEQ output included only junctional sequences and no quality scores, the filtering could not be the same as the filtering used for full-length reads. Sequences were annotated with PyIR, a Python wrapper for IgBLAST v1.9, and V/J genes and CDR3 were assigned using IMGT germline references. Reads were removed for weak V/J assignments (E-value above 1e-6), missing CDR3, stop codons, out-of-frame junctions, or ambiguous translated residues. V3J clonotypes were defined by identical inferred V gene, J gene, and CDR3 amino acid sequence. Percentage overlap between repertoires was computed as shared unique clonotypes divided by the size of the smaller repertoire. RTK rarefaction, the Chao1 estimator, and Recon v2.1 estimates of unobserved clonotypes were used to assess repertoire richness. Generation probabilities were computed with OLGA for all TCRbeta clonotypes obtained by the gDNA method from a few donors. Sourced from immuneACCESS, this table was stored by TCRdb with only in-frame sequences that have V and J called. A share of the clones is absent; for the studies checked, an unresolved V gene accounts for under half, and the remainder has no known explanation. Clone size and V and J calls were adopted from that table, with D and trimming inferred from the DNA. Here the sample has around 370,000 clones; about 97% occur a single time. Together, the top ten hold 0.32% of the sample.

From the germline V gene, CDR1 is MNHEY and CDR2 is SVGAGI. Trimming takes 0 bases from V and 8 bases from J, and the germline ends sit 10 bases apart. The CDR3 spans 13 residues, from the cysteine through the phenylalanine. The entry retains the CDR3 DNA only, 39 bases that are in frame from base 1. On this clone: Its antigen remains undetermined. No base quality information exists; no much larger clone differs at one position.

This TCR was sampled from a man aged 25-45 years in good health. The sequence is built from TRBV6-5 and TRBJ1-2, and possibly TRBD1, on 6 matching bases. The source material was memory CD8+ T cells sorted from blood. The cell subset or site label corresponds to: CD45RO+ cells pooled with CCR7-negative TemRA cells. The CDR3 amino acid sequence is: CASSYSGTGGYTF. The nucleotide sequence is TGTGCCAGCAGTTACTCGGGAACAGGGGGCTACACCTTC.